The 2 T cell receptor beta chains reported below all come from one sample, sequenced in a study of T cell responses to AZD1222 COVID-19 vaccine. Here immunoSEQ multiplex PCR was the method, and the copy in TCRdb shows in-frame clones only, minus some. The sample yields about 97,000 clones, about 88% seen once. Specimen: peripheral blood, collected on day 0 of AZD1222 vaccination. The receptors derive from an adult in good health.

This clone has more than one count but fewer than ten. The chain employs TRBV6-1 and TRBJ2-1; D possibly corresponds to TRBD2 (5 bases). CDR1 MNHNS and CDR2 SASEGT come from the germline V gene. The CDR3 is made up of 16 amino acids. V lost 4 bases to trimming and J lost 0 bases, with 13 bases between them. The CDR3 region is CASSARGYNSYNEQFF. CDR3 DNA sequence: TGTGCCAGCAGTGCCCGGGGTTACAACTCCTACAATGAGCAGTTCTTC.

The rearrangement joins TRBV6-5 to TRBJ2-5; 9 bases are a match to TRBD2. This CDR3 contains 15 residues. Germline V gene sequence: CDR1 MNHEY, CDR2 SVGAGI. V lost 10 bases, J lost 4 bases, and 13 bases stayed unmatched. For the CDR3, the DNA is TGTGCCACCGCGAGTGGCCTAGCGGGACGAGAGACCCAGTACTTC. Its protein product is CATASGLAGRETQYF.